One sample yielded the 31 T cell receptor beta chains listed below, sequenced in a study of blood T cells in healthy people across ages. Through a sample-barcoded 5' primer and a J-beta primer mix, a second PCR was run for roughly 6 to 12 cycles. TCRdb processed the 5' RACE reads anew with MiXCR; each CDR3 protein has one entry. The sample consists of about 1,800,000 distinct CDR3 sequences, about 30% of them appearing once. Sequences were obtained from blood. Receptors were obtained from a woman aged 25 to 45 in good health.

V usage is TRBV13 and J usage is TRBJ2-7, with unresolved D. Trimming left V 0 bases short and J 7 bases short, with 10 bases between. Per the germline V gene, CDR1 is PRHDT and CDR2 is FYEKMQ (reference sequence). This CDR3 comprises 13 residues. As DNA, the CDR3 is TGTGCCAGCAGCTTAGGAGGGATGGGGGAGCAGTACTTC. Translated: CASSLGGMGEQYF.

This chain joins TRBV28 and TRBJ2-1, with 10 bases identical to TRBD2. The CDR3 is made up of 15 amino acids. V shed 6 bases and J 6 bases; nucleotides not matched to a gene: 8. Looked up from germline, CDR1 is MDHEN and CDR2 is SYDVKM. The CDR3 spells CASRRTSGASNEQFF. In nucleotides, the CDR3 is TGTGCCAGCAGGCGTACTAGCGGGGCGTCCAATGAGCAGTTCTTC.

This clonotype was seen ten or more times. The chain employs TRBV5-1 and TRBJ2-7; a possible D gene is TRBD2 (5 bases). Trimming left V 1 base short and J 2 bases short, with 10 bases between. This CDR3 is built from 14 residues. Germline CDR1 SGHRS, CDR2 YFSETQ. As DNA, the CDR3 is TGCGCCAGCAGCTTGAGAAGCGGAGCCTACGAGCAGTACTTC. Translating gives CASSLRSGAYEQYF.

This clonotype was seen at least ten times. The chain joins TRBV25-1 to TRBJ2-1, with 8 bases matching TRBD2. Germline V CDR1 and CDR2: MGHDK, SYGVNS. Losses at the gene ends were 2 bases for V and 0 bases for J; bases not matched to a gene: 3. The CDR3 loop spans 16 amino acids. CDR3 sequence (DNA): TGTGCCAGCAGTGAAACTAGCGGCAGCTCCTACAATGAGCAGTTCTTC. Translating it yields CASSETSGSSYNEQFF.

This chain joins TRBV7-2 and TRBJ2-5; 7 bases agree with TRBD1. CDR1 and CDR2 (germline): SGHTA, FQGNSA. The junction had 9 bases not matched to a gene; V was cut back by 0 bases and J by 11 bases. The CDR3 consists of 14 residues. As DNA, the CDR3 is TGTGCCAGCAGCTTAGCTATGACAGGGAGTAATCAGTACTTC. Its translation is CASSLAMTGSNQYF. The entire variable domain, with the rest obtained from reference TRBV7-2 and TRBJ2-5, is as follows: GAGVSQSPSNKVTEKGKDVELRCDPISGHTALYWYRQSLGQGLEFLIYFQGNSAPDKSGLPSDRFSAERTGGSVSTLTIQRTQQEDSAVYLCASSLAMTGSNQYFGPGTRLLVL.

A remark on this clonotype: This may be a read error: a much more frequent sequence differs by one nucleotide. The rearrangement joins TRBV4-1 to TRBJ2-1; D ambiguous. CDR1 is MGHRA and CDR2 is YSYEKL in the germline V gene. Trimming took off 2 bases at V and 10 bases at J, with 12 bases between the two ends. The CDR3 is 13 amino acids. The CDR3 region has the DNA TGCGCCAGCAGCCAACCAGGATCCTACGAGCAGTTCTTC. Translating gives CASSQPGSYEQFF.

This clonotype was seen a few times. V and J are TRBV15 and TRBJ1-1, with D possibly matching TRBD1 (6 bases). Germline V gene lookup returns CDR1 LNHNV and CDR2 YYDKDF (reference sequence). This CDR3 is built from 15 residues. Trimming pared 3 bases from V and 1 base from J, leaving 12 bases between. The chain's CDR3 is CATSRGQETNTEAFF. DNA for the CDR3: TGTGCCACCAGCAGGGGACAAGAAACGAACACTGAAGCTTTCTTT.

This clonotype came up many times. The CDR3 here is CASSFGLEQFF. DNA for the CDR3: TGTGCCAGCAGTTTTGGGCTTGAGCAGTTCTTC. The chain has TRBV12-3 or TRBV12-4 and TRBJ2-1; D is unclear. This CDR3 region has 11 residues. The V gene lost 3 bases and the J gene lost 9 bases, with 6 bases spanning the gap.

This clonotype has at least ten counts. This rearrangement joins TRBV29-1 to TRBJ2-7, with D possibly matching TRBD1 (5 bases). Germline V gene lookup returns CDR1 SQVTM and CDR2 ANQGSEA. This CDR3 comprises 12 residues. The V end was cut by 6 bases, the J end by 1 base, with 10 bases between. DNA of the CDR3: TGCAGCGTAAGCAGGGTGTCCTACGAGCAGTACTTC. Its translation: CSVSRVSYEQYF.

The V gene is TRBV20-1, the J gene TRBJ1-6; no clear D gene. Germline V lookup: CDR1 DFQATT, CDR2 SNEGSKA (reference sequence). The CDR3 contains 16 residues. V lost 0 bases and J lost 4, with 13 bases in between. The CDR3 DNA follows: TGCAGTGCTAGAGATCGTACACGGAATTATAATTCACCCCTCCACTTT. This codes for CSARDRTRNYNSPLHF.

The chain links TRBV5-4 to TRBJ2-5, with 14 nucleotides matching TRBD2. The trim removed 3 bases at V and 7 bases at J, leaving 14 bases unmatched. The CDR3 has 18 amino acids. Per the germline V gene, CDR1 is SGHNT and CDR2 is YYREEE (reference sequence). The CDR3 DNA follows: TGTGCCAGCAGCTCGGGACTAGCGGGAGCGAGCGGGGTCGGGACCCAGTACTTC. It is translated as CASSSGLAGASGVGTQYF. Together with reference TRBV5-4 and TRBJ2-5, the CDR3 gives the full variable domain: ETGVTQSPTHLIKTRGQQVTLRCSSQSGHNTVSWYQQALGQGPQFIFQYYREEENGRGNFPPRFSGLQFPNYSSELNVNALELDDSALYLCASSSGLAGASGVGTQYFGPGTRLLVL.

A few counts support this clonotype. The V and J genes are TRBV7-7 and TRBJ2-3, with D perhaps TRBD1 (5 bases). Trimming left V 5 bases short and J 2 bases short, with 14 bases between. The CDR3 length is 15 residues. The germline gives CDR1 SSHAT, CDR2 FNYEAQ (reference sequence). CDR3 amino acids: CASSPTDLSTDTQYF. The CDR3 coding sequence is TGTGCCAGCAGCCCGACAGATCTCTCCACAGATACGCAGTATTTT.

The chain uses TRBV28 and TRBJ2-7; D is ambiguous. The CDR3 is made up of 17 amino acids. V dropped 7 bases and J dropped 4 bases, with 26 bases sitting between them. Germline assignment: CDR1 MDHEN and CDR2 SYDVKM. CDR3 in amino acids: CASTGRTGSTQSYEQYF. In DNA, the CDR3 is TGTGCCAGCACCGGGCGGACGGGTTCTACGCAATCATACGAGCAGTACTTC. Full variable domain (rest looked up from reference TRBV28 and TRBJ2-7): DVKVTQSSRYLVKRTGEKVFLECVQDMDHENMFWYRQDPGLGLRLIYFSYDVKMKEKGDIPEGYSVSREKKERFSLILESASTNQTSMYLCASTGRTGSTQSYEQYFGPGTRLTVT.

This sequence joins TRBV7-9 and TRBJ2-5; tentative D call: TRBD2 (5 bases). V was cut by 2 bases and J by 5 bases, with 18 bases left in between. The CDR3 has 16 amino acids. CDR1 SEHNR and CDR2 FQNEAQ come from the germline V gene (reference sequence). CDR3 loop: CASSLMGAGFEETQYF. Here the CDR3 DNA reads TGTGCCAGCAGCTTAATGGGAGCTGGGTTTGAGGAGACCCAGTACTTC.

This clonotype was seen repeatedly, ten times or more. The gene calls are TRBV10-3 and TRBJ2-7; the D gene is possibly TRBD2 (5 bases). V shed 8 bases and J shed 2 bases, with 13 bases lying between them. This CDR3 has 13 amino acids. Germline lookup yields CDR1 ENHRY and CDR2 SYGVKD. The CDR3 DNA reads as TGTGCCATCTCTAGGACTGGAACCTACGAGCAGTACTTC. It translates to CAISRTGTYEQYF.

The J gene is TRBJ1-5, the V gene TRBV6-5; D gene unclear. Germline CDR1 and CDR2: MNHEY and SVGAGI. The ends were cut back, 5 bases at V and 5 bases at J, with 7 bases in the middle. This CDR3 has 12 amino acids. CDR3 residues: CASSTRYQPQHF. CDR3 sequence (DNA): TGTGCCAGCAGTACAAGATATCAGCCCCAGCATTTT.

This clonotype showed up many times. This chain joins TRBV9 and TRBJ2-7; TRBD2 might be the D (6 bases). Deletions cut 0 bases from V and 5 bases from J, with 12 bases between. Germline V gene data show CDR1 as SGDLS and CDR2 as YYNGEE. The CDR3 totals 14 residues. In DNA form, the CDR3 reads TGTGCCAGCAGCGTAGCTTTGCGGGACGACGAGCAGTACTTC. Translated: CASSVALRDDEQYF.

The DNA for the CDR3 is TGTGCCAGCAGCGCGAGCGGGGGGCCCCTGAGCTCCTACAATGAGCAGTACTTC. It codes for CASSASGGPLSSYNEQYF. V is TRBV7-9 and J is TRBJ2-1; TRBD2 matches 9 bases. TRBJ2-7 explains the end of the DNA better; the J call may be wrong. The CDR3 length is 18 residues. The germline V gene has CDR1 SEHNR and CDR2 FQNEAQ (reference sequence).

This clonotype has only a few counts. The rearrangement joins TRBV7-3 to TRBJ2-1, with D possibly being TRBD1 (6 bases). The CDR3 length is 16 residues. Germline loops: CDR1 SGHTA, CDR2 FQGTGA. V lost 5 bases to trimming and J lost 7 bases, with 21 bases between them. The CDR3 coding sequence is TGTGCCAGCAGCCCAAGGGGTGTAACAGGGCGGAATGAGCAGTTCTTC. Amino acid sequence: CASSPRGVTGRNEQFF.

About this clonotype itself: Being one base from a much bigger clone, this may be a read error. The chain carries TRBV6-5 and TRBJ2-1; 10 positions agree with TRBD2. The length of the CDR3 is 15 residues. The germline V gene encodes CDR1 MNHEY and CDR2 SVGAGI. The CDR3 reads CAGSPIAGGLNEQFF. The CDR3 region has the DNA TGTGCCGGCAGTCCGATAGCGGGAGGACTCAATGAGCAGTTCTTC.

This clonotype showed up just a few times. The chain joins TRBV2 to TRBJ1-1, with D uncertain. The CDR3 is 13 residues long. The germline gives CDR1 SNHLY, CDR2 FYNNEI. V lost 8 bases, J lost 3 bases, and 13 bases lay in between. CDR3 sequence (DNA): TGTGCCAGCTCACGGGGTTTGGACACTGAAGCTTTCTTT. The encoded protein is CASSRGLDTEAFF.

V gene TRBV2 combines with J gene TRBJ2-1; perhaps TRBD2 as D (6 bases). Per the germline V gene, CDR1 is SNHLY and CDR2 is FYNNEI. The CDR3 length is 16 residues. The V gene lost 6 bases and the J gene lost 0 bases, with 15 bases spanning the gap. CDR3 DNA: TGTGCCAGCAGAATGATAGCGGTGTCCTCCTACAATGAGCAGTTCTTC. This encodes CASRMIAVSSYNEQFF.

The chain couples TRBV30 to TRBJ1-2, with a possible D match to TRBD1 (5 bases). Germline V CDR1 and CDR2: GTSNPN, SVGIG (reference sequence). This CDR3 is built from 13 residues. Deletions cut 3 bases from V and 2 bases from J, with 10 bases between. Here the CDR3 reads CAWSAGPNYGYTF. DNA of the CDR3: TGTGCCTGGAGCGCGGGGCCCAACTATGGCTACACCTTC. Filled out from reference TRBV30 and TRBJ1-2, the complete variable domain reads SQTIHQWPATLVQPVGSPLSLECTVEGTSNPNLYWYRQAAGRGLQLLFYSVGIGQISSEVPQNLSASRPQDRQFILSSKKLLLSDSGFYLCAWSAGPNYGYTFGSGTRLTVV.

The gene calls are TRBV10-1 and TRBJ2-7, with D unclear. With 0 bases removed from V and 2 bases from J, the gap between germline ends came to 11 bases. The germline V gene encodes CDR1 WNHNN and CDR2 SYGVQD (reference sequence). CDR3 size: 15 residues. The CDR3 nucleotides read TGCGCCAGCAGTGAGTCGTTAGGGCCGGCCTACGAGCAGTACTTC. It yields the protein CASSESLGPAYEQYF.

This clonotype appeared a few times. The V and J genes are TRBV5-5 and TRBJ2-1; TRBD1 matches 11 bases. The CDR3 runs 16 residues. CDR1 is SGHKS and CDR2 is YYEKEE in the germline V gene (reference sequence). V gave up 0 bases and J gave up 3 bases; unmatched junction bases: 2. The CDR3 region is CASSLAGTGGYNEQFF. The CDR3 nucleotides read TGTGCCAGCAGCTTGGCCGGGACAGGGGGCTACAATGAGCAGTTCTTC.

The CDR3 here is CASSPKTSAMGYGYTF. The DNA of the CDR3 is TGTGCCAGCAGCCCTAAGACTTCTGCCATGGGCTATGGCTACACCTTC. The chain has TRBV7-9 and TRBJ1-2; D ambiguous. The V end was cut by 5 bases, the J end by 4 bases, with 20 bases between. Per the germline V gene, CDR1 is SEHNR and CDR2 is FQNEAQ (reference sequence). The CDR3 extends over 16 amino acids.

The rearrangement uses TRBV20-1 and TRBJ2-2; the match to TRBD1 covers 7 bases. The CDR3 extends over 15 amino acids. V lost 1 base, J lost 5 bases, and 7 bases stayed unmatched. CDR1 is DFQATT and CDR2 is SNEGSKA in the germline V gene (reference sequence). As DNA, the CDR3 is TGCAGTGCTAGAGCGGGACAGCTGATGACCGGGGAGCTGTTTTTT. It codes for CSARAGQLMTGELFF.

This chain joins TRBV28 and TRBJ1-5, with 7 bases fitting TRBD1. CDR3 length: 16 amino acids. From germline, CDR1 is MDHEN and CDR2 SYDVKM. With 4 bases clipped from V and 4 bases from J, the junction kept 10 bases outside the gene matches. The CDR3 DNA sequence: TGTGCCAGCAGTTCCCCAGGGACAGAACTTAATCAGCCCCAGCATTTT. The encoded protein is CASSSPGTELNQPQHF.

This clonotype was recorded many times. CDR3 sequence: CSAYRQGEETQYF. The CDR3 nucleotides read TGCAGTGCCTATCGACAGGGGGAAGAGACCCAGTACTTC. The V call is TRBV20-1, the J call TRBJ2-5; the match to TRBD1 covers 9 bases. The CDR3 contains 13 residues. Germline V gene data show CDR1 as DFQATT and CDR2 as SNEGSKA (reference sequence). With 6 bases clipped from V and 3 bases from J, the junction kept 5 bases outside the gene matches.

This clonotype was counted a few times. The V and J genes are TRBV29-1 and TRBJ2-1, with D tentatively TRBD2 (7 bases). This CDR3 contains 12 residues. In germline, CDR1 is SQVTM, CDR2 ANQGSEA. This CDR3 reads CSGGGPYNEQFF. The CDR3 nucleotides read TGCAGTGGGGGGGGCCCCTACAATGAGCAGTTCTTC.

The CDR3 is CSARDHRTASYNEQFF. The CDR3 region has the DNA TGCAGTGCTAGAGATCACAGGACAGCTTCTTACAATGAGCAGTTCTTC. This chain uses TRBV20-1 with TRBJ2-1, with TRBD1 as a possible D gene (6 bases). Trimming stripped 0 bases from V and 4 bases from J, with 16 bases between. The CDR3 consists of 16 residues. Germline CDR1 DFQATT, CDR2 SNEGSKA (reference sequence).